Below are 12 T cell receptor beta chains sequenced from a single sample in a study of patients and donors after allogeneic stem cell transplantation. TCRdb ran MiXCR on the RT-PCR reads and lists one entry per CDR3 protein. The sample includes about a million distinct CDR3 sequences, 15% to 20% of them seen just once. The specimen sequenced was blood, either unsorted or a sorted T cell fraction (not recorded which). The receptors were sampled from a human donor who was either an allogeneic HSCT recipient or a stem cell or donor lymphocyte infusion donor (not recorded which). It is not recorded whose cells these are; they may come from a transplant donor.

This clonotype appeared a few times. The gene calls are TRBV10-3 and TRBJ2-7; 8 positions match TRBD1. Unmatched junction bases numbered 6, after V lost 6 bases and J lost 2 bases. CDR3 length: 14 amino acids. Germline assignment: CDR1 ENHRY and CDR2 SYGVKD. CDR3 coding DNA: TGTGCCATCAGACTGACAGGGGTTGCCTACGAGCAGTACTTC. Amino acid sequence: CAIRLTGVAYEQYF.

The chain combines TRBV2 with TRBJ2-7, with D tentatively TRBD1 or TRBD2 (6 bases each). The length of the CDR3 is 17 residues. Trimming removed 1 base from V and 3 bases from J, with 19 bases in between. Germline V gene lookup returns CDR1 SNHLY and CDR2 FYNNEI. CDR3 in DNA: TGTGCCAGCAGTGAAGTTCGGCTAGGGGGGAGAAGCTACGAGCAGTACTTC. Protein: CASSEVRLGGRSYEQYF.

This chain uses TRBV7-3 with TRBJ2-3, with D perhaps matching TRBD2 (7 bases). The CDR3 is 17 amino acids. The V gene's germline CDR1 is SGHTA and CDR2 FQGTGA. V was cut by 5 bases and J by 4 bases, with 22 bases left in between. The CDR3 reads CASSPRRGGAFPDTQYF. The CDR3 nucleotides are TGTGCCAGCAGCCCCCGTAGAGGGGGGGCCTTCCCAGATACGCAGTATTTT.

The gene calls are TRBV10-3 and TRBJ2-5, with 11 bases fitting TRBD1. This CDR3 spans 16 amino acids. The ends lost 4 bases at V and 6 bases at J; junction bases unmatched: 10. Per the germline V gene, CDR1 is ENHRY and CDR2 is SYGVKD. CDR3 coding DNA: TGTGCCATCAGTGGGGCCGGGACAGGGGGTTCGAAGACCCAGTACTTC. It encodes CAISGAGTGGSKTQYF.

The CDR3, as DNA: TGTGCCAGCAGCTTATCCCGGGAGGCCTACAATGAGCAGTTCTTC. The encoded protein is CASSLSREAYNEQFF. The V and J genes are TRBV11-1 and TRBJ2-1, with 7 bases fitting TRBD2. CDR3 size: 15 residues. The junction had 3 bases not matched to a gene; V was cut back by 2 bases and J by 2 bases. Germline CDR1 reads SGHAT; CDR2 reads FQDESV (reference sequence). Full variable domain (missing parts from reference TRBV11-1 and TRBJ2-1): EAEVAQSPRYKITEKSQAVAFWCDPISGHATLYWYRQILGQGPELLVQFQDESVVDDSQLPKDRFSAERLKGVDSTLKIQPAELGDSAMYLCASSLSREAYNEQFFGPGTRLTVL.

A few counts support this clonotype. V gene TRBV6-5 combines with J gene TRBJ1-4; D may be TRBD1 (6 bases). Per the germline V gene, CDR1 is MNHEY and CDR2 is SVGAGI. The CDR3 has 15 residues. The V gene lost 0 bases and the J gene lost 6 bases, with 11 bases spanning the gap. The CDR3 sequence is CASSYSPGADEKLFF. The DNA of the CDR3 is TGTGCCAGCAGTTACTCGCCAGGGGCAGATGAAAAACTGTTTTTT.

This clonotype was counted a few times. The V gene is TRBV4-1, the J gene TRBJ1-2, with D possibly TRBD1 on 6 matching bases. Germline V gene data show CDR1 as MGHRA and CDR2 as YSYEKL. The CDR3 has 14 residues. Trimming pared 3 bases from V and 7 bases from J, leaving 15 bases between. The CDR3 region is CASSQVLGGSGYTF. CDR3 in DNA: TGCGCCAGCAGCCAGGTGTTGGGGGGCTCTGGCTACACCTTC.

V gene TRBV4-2 combines with J gene TRBJ2-1, with D maybe TRBD2 (6 bases). V was clipped by 3 bases and J by 2 bases, with 17 bases between them. The CDR3 totals 17 residues. Per the germline V gene, CDR1 is LGHNA and CDR2 is YNFKEQ. In DNA, the CDR3 is TGTGCCAGCAGCCAGACGGAGGCGGGGAGCGCCTACAATGAGCAGTTCTTC. Translating gives CASSQTEAGSAYNEQFF.

The chain couples TRBV20-1 to TRBJ2-7; TRBD2 agrees at 7 bases. The CDR3 runs 16 residues. Trimming took 3 bases from V and 1 from J; bases not matched to a gene: 12. The germline gives CDR1 DFQATT, CDR2 SNEGSKA (reference sequence). The CDR3 sequence is CSASLGGKGRSYEQYF. For the CDR3, the DNA is TGCAGTGCTAGTTTGGGGGGGAAGGGACGGTCCTACGAGCAGTACTTC.

The chain is built from TRBV7-9 and TRBJ2-3; TRBD1 might be the D (5 bases). CDR1 and CDR2 from the germline V gene are SEHNR and FQNEAQ (reference sequence). CDR3 size: 13 residues. The V end lost 8 bases, the J end lost 2 bases, and 11 bases lay between the germline ends. The CDR3 nucleotides read TGTGCCAGCTCCGCAGGGTTCACAGATACGCAGTATTTT. This codes for CASSAGFTDTQYF.

This chain links TRBV25-1 with TRBJ1-4; D may be TRBD1 (5 bases). Germline V CDR1 and CDR2: MGHDK, SYGVNS. The V and J ends lost 4 bases and 0 bases respectively, with 6 bases between them. The CDR3 contains 14 residues. CDR3 loop: CASSGGATNEKLFF. CDR3 nucleotide sequence: TGTGCCAGCAGTGGGGGGGCAACTAATGAAAAACTGTTTTTT.

This clonotype has a handful of counts. This chain joins TRBV5-4 and TRBJ2-7, with 8 bases identical to TRBD2. Unmatched junction bases numbered 16, after V lost 5 bases and J lost 3 bases. The CDR3 is 17 amino acids. Germline CDR1 reads SGHNT; CDR2 reads YYREEE (reference sequence). The CDR3 nucleotides read TGTGCCAGCAGTCCCGGCGGGGTAGCGGGATCCAGCTACGAGCAGTACTTC. Translated, it gives CASSPGGVAGSSYEQYF.